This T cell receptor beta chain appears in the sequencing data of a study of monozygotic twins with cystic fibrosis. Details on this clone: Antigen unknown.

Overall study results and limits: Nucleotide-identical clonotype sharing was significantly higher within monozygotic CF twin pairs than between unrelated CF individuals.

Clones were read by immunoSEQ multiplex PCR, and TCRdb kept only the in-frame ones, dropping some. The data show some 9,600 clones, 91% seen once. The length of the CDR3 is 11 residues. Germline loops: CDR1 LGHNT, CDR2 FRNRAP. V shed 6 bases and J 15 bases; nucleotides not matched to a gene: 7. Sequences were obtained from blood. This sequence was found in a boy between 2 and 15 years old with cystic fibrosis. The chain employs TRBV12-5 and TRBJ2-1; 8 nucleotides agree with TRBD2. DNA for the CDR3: TGTGCTAGTGGCCTCGGACGGGAGGGGTTCTTC. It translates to CASGLGREGFF.